The 15 T cell receptor beta chains presented below share a single source sample, sequenced in a study of early T cells in non-severe SARS-CoV-2 infection. TCRdb analysed the 5' RACE reads with MiXCR anew, one entry per CDR3 protein. The sample lists some 66,000 distinct CDR3 sequences, roughly 9% seen once, with about 3.5% in the top ten. The specimen was whole blood. The receptor source for this set is an adult who was a healthcare worker with PCR-confirmed SARS-CoV-2 infection or an uninfected control (not recorded which).

The gene calls are TRBV28 and TRBJ1-6, with D possibly being TRBD1 (6 bases). The V gene's germline CDR1 is MDHEN and CDR2 SYDVKM. CDR3 size: 15 residues. Between the trimmed V and J ends, which lost 3 bases and 6 bases, there was a span of 12 bases. In DNA, the CDR3 is TGTGCCAGCAGTTTCCCAGGGGCGATTAATTCACCCCTCCACTTT. It translates to CASSFPGAINSPLHF.

The sample holds many counts of this clonotype. The rearrangement joins TRBV19 to TRBJ2-3, with a tentative D call TRBD2 (5 bases). The CDR3 is made up of 15 amino acids. Germline V gene data show CDR1 as LNHDA and CDR2 as SQIVND (reference sequence). The V and J ends lost 3 bases and 10 bases respectively, with 20 bases between them. The CDR3 nucleotides read TGTGCCAGTAGTATCGGCTCGACAAGCGGTAATCCGCAGTATTTT. Translated, it gives CASSIGSTSGNPQYF.

A note on this clonotype: A much larger clonotype is one base distant, so this may be a read error. The V and J genes are TRBV5-4 and TRBJ1-2; weak D call: TRBD1 (5 bases). CDR1 is SGHNT, CDR2 YYREEE, per germline (reference sequence). The CDR3 consists of 14 residues. The ends were cut back, 6 bases at V and 5 bases at J, with 17 bases in the middle. The CDR3 region has the DNA TGTGCCAGCAACCCCAATGGGGGTCAATATGGCTACACCTTC. This translates into CASNPNGGQYGYTF.

This clonotype has at least ten counts. The rearrangement uses TRBV20-1 and TRBJ1-2; TRBD1 is a possible D gene (6 bases). The germline gives CDR1 DFQATT, CDR2 SNEGSKA (reference sequence). This CDR3 has 14 amino acids. V gave up 6 bases and J gave up 6 bases, with 20 bases separating them. DNA for the CDR3: TGCAGTGCCGAGGGAGGGGCAGGGGTGGATGGCTACACCTTC. Protein: CSAEGGAGVDGYTF.

Of note for this clonotype: One junction end does not reproduce the germline sequence, and a read error may be involved. The chain uses TRBV6-1 and TRBJ1-6, with TRBD1 matching over 11 bases. This CDR3 has 14 residues. The germline V gene encodes CDR1 MNHNS and CDR2 SASEGT. CDR3: CVSSSDRGLAPLHF. CDR3 sequence (DNA): TGTGTCAGCAGTTCGGACAGGGGGCTTGCACCCCTCCACTTT.

The chain employs TRBV20-1 and TRBJ2-5; the D is unclear. Trimming stripped 5 bases from V and 0 bases from J, with 13 bases between. The CDR3 is 14 amino acids. CDR1 is DFQATT and CDR2 is SNEGSKA in the germline V gene (reference sequence). The CDR3: CSAGPSSYQETQYF. CDR3 DNA: TGCAGTGCTGGGCCTTCCTCTTACCAAGAGACCCAGTACTTC.

This clonotype was seen many times. This chain uses TRBV6-5 with TRBJ2-5, with D hard to call. Germline CDR1 and CDR2: MNHEY and SVGAGI. The CDR3 loop spans 15 amino acids. Trimming took 8 bases from V and 5 from J, leaving 21 bases between them. DNA for the CDR3: TGTGCCAGCCGAGAGCCAAGCAGTCTCCCGGAGACCCAGTACTTC. This gives the protein CASREPSSLPETQYF.

CDR3 loop: CASRTRFPNQPQHF. The CDR3 region has the DNA TGTGCCAGCAGAACCAGGTTCCCCAATCAGCCCCAGCATTTT. This rearrangement joins TRBV6-5 to TRBJ1-5; no clear D. This CDR3 spans 14 amino acids. The germline V gene encodes CDR1 MNHEY and CDR2 SVGAGI. Between the trimmed V and J ends, which lost 6 bases and 3 bases, there was a span of 12 bases.

V gene TRBV28 combines with J gene TRBJ2-5; 8 bases are a match to TRBD1. J gave up 3 bases and V 6 bases, and 3 bases lay outside the gene matches. Germline V gives CDR1 MDHEN, CDR2 SYDVKM. The CDR3 extends over 13 amino acids. DNA for the CDR3: TGTGCCAGCAGACCGACAGGGGAAGAGACCCAGTACTTC. The encoded protein is CASRPTGEETQYF.

This clonotype has just one count. V and J are TRBV20-1 and TRBJ2-7, with TRBD1 as a possible D gene (6 bases). The CDR3 is 13 amino acids. From germline, CDR1 is DFQATT and CDR2 SNEGSKA (reference sequence). V gave up 2 bases and J gave up 6 bases, with 14 bases separating them. CDR3 nucleotide sequence: TGCAGTGCTAGACGTGACAGGACAATCGAGCAGTACTTC. It codes for CSARRDRTIEQYF.

This clonotype was observed a few times. J is TRBJ1-5 and V is TRBV7-9, with a weak D call TRBD1 (5 bases). The CDR3 has 15 amino acids. Germline CDR1 SEHNR, CDR2 FQNEAQ (reference sequence). Trimming left V 1 base short and J 7 bases short, with 14 bases between. CDR3 loop: CASSLDLAGEQPQHF. In nucleotides, the CDR3 is TGTGCCAGCAGCTTAGATTTGGCGGGGGAGCAGCCCCAGCATTTT.

The chain carries TRBV6-1 and TRBJ2-3; TRBD2 matches 10 bases. The CDR3 is 15 residues long. Germline V gives CDR1 MNHNS, CDR2 SASEGT. Losses at the gene ends were 7 bases for V and 0 bases for J; bases not matched to a gene: 4. CDR3 protein: CASNPSGRSTDTQYF. CDR3 DNA: TGTGCCAGCAATCCTAGCGGGAGAAGCACAGATACGCAGTATTTT.

The CDR3 coding sequence is TGTGCCAGCAGCGACTTGACGTCTGGGGCCAACGTCCTGACTTTC. Translation: CASSDLTSGANVLTF. The chain uses TRBV5-6 and TRBJ2-6; no definite D call. Trimming took 4 bases from V and 1 from J, leaving 9 bases between them. Germline values: CDR1 SGHDT, CDR2 YYEEEE. CDR3 length: 15 amino acids.

This clonotype was detected a few times. This sequence joins TRBV3-1 and TRBJ2-1; D not resolved. Germline V gene data show CDR1 as LGHDT and CDR2 as YNNKEL (reference sequence). Trimming took off 6 bases at V and 4 bases at J, with 13 bases between the two ends. The CDR3 runs 14 residues. The chain's CDR3 is CASSPLGGYNEQFF. CDR3 nucleotides: TGTGCCAGCAGTCCCCTGGGTGGATACAATGAGCAGTTCTTC.

This clonotype was seen many times. The chain employs TRBV20-1 and TRBJ2-3; 10 bases are a match to TRBD2. This CDR3 has 15 amino acids. V trimming: 5 bases; J trimming: 4 bases; junction bases outside the gene matches: 9. Germline CDR1 DFQATT, CDR2 SNEGSKA (reference sequence). Here the CDR3 reads CSASESSGSSDTQYF. CDR3 nucleotide sequence: TGCAGTGCTTCCGAATCTAGCGGGAGCTCAGATACGCAGTATTTT.